The 14 T cell receptor beta chains below were found in one sample sequenced in a study of CD8 T cells in Susac syndrome. Reverse transcription of 0.5 to 1 ug RNA was performed with random hexamers. TCRdb used MiXCR to reprocess the immunoSEQ multiplex PCR reads, holding one entry per CDR3 protein. The table includes some 130,000 distinct CDR3 sequences, approximately 94% detected once. Input material: CD4+ T cells from PBMCs. The receptors here all came from a human donor with multiple sclerosis.

The chain is built from TRBV18 and TRBJ1-2; 7 bases line up with TRBD1. Germline trimming cut 3 bases from V and 0 bases from J; bases unmatched to any gene: 1. Germline loops: CDR1 KGHSH, CDR2 LQKENI. The CDR3 is 14 amino acids. The CDR3 sequence is CASSPQGANYGYTF. The DNA of the CDR3 is TGTGCCAGCTCACCTCAGGGGGCTAACTATGGCTACACCTTC.

The chain uses TRBV19 and TRBJ2-5; either TRBD1 or TRBD2 may fit D (5 bases each). Trimming took off 4 bases at V and 4 bases at J, with 19 bases between the two ends. Germline CDR1 and CDR2: LNHDA and SQIVND (reference sequence). The CDR3 consists of 16 residues. CDR3 loop: CASSRGNLDWGETQYF. Written as DNA, the CDR3 is TGTGCCAGTAGTAGGGGGAACCTAGATTGGGGAGAGACCCAGTACTTC.

The chain links TRBV6-5 to TRBJ2-1; 9 bases map to TRBD1. From germline, CDR1 is MNHEY and CDR2 SVGAGI. The CDR3 extends over 17 amino acids. The trim removed 4 bases at V and 9 bases at J, leaving 16 bases unmatched. CDR3 sequence: CASSLVVGTGFTGEQFF. In DNA, the CDR3 is TGTGCCAGCAGTTTGGTTGTTGGGACAGGGTTCACGGGTGAGCAGTTCTTC.

The chain combines TRBV7-9 with TRBJ2-7, with 7 bases lining up with TRBD1. Trimming removed 0 bases from V and 5 bases from J; junction bases left unmatched: 4. The CDR3 length is 14 residues. From germline, CDR1 is SEHNR and CDR2 FQNEAQ (reference sequence). CDR3 amino acids: CASSLAQGPDEQYF. The CDR3 coding sequence is TGTGCCAGCAGCTTAGCACAGGGGCCGGACGAGCAGTACTTC.

V gene TRBV4-1 combines with J gene TRBJ2-1; D is possibly TRBD2 (5 bases). This CDR3 is 14 amino acids long. Germline CDR1 and CDR2: MGHRA and YSYEKL. V dropped 4 bases and J dropped 8 bases, with 15 bases sitting between them. The CDR3 is CASSRRELRDEQFF. Here the CDR3 DNA reads TGCGCCAGCAGCCGAAGGGAGCTCCGGGATGAGCAGTTCTTC.

The chain combines TRBV6-1 with TRBJ1-2; D is possibly TRBD1 (5 bases). Trimming left V 6 bases short and J 4 bases short, with 9 bases between. Germline CDR1 is MNHNS and CDR2 is SASEGT. The CDR3 loop spans 12 amino acids. CDR3 DNA: TGTGCCAGCAGCCTGACAGCCTATGGCTACACCTTC. This gives the protein CASSLTAYGYTF.

The chain has TRBV29-1 and TRBJ1-2; D not certain. Trimming removed 0 bases from V and 8 bases from J, with 4 bases in between. The germline V gene has CDR1 SQVTM and CDR2 ANQGSEA. The CDR3 has 10 amino acids. CDR3 protein: CSVEEGGYTF. CDR3 DNA: TGCAGCGTTGAAGAAGGCGGCTACACCTTC.

The V and J genes are TRBV20-1 and TRBJ2-7, with 16 nucleotides matching TRBD2. The junction had 3 bases not matched to a gene; V was cut back by 3 bases and J by 7 bases. Germline CDR1 DFQATT, CDR2 SNEGSKA (reference sequence). The CDR3 has 14 amino acids. The CDR3 DNA is TGCAGTGCTAGCGGGACTAGCGGGAGGGGGGAGCAGTACTTC. Protein product: CSASGTSGRGEQYF.

The genes are TRBV7-6 and TRBJ1-1; tentatively, D is TRBD1 (6 bases). The ends were cut back, 0 bases at V and 3 bases at J, with 17 bases in the middle. This CDR3 is built from 17 residues. The germline V gene encodes CDR1 SGHVS and CDR2 FNYEAQ. The CDR3 DNA follows: TGTGCCAGCAGCTTAGCAACGTTAAGGGGGAAACACACTGAAGCTTTCTTT. It translates to CASSLATLRGKHTEAFF. Using reference TRBV7-6 and TRBJ1-1 for the parts outside the CDR3, the full variable domain is GAGVSQSPRYKVTKRGQDVALRCDPISGHVSLYWYRQALGQGPEFLTYFNYEAQQDKSGLPNDRFSAERPEGSISTLTIQRTEQRDSAMYRCASSLATLRGKHTEAFFGQGTRLTVV.

The J gene is TRBJ2-1, the V gene TRBV7-6; weak D call: TRBD2 (5 bases). This CDR3 has 12 residues. From germline, CDR1 is SGHVS and CDR2 FNYEAQ. With 5 bases removed from V and 6 bases from J, the gap between germline ends came to 8 bases. The CDR3 DNA is TGTGCCAGCAGCGCCCTAGCCAATGAGCAGTTCTTC. Encoded protein: CASSALANEQFF.

This sequence joins TRBV20-1 and TRBJ2-7; 8 nucleotides line up with TRBD2. The CDR3 extends over 14 amino acids. Germline V gene data show CDR1 as DFQATT and CDR2 as SNEGSKA (reference sequence). With 5 bases clipped from V and 6 bases from J, the junction kept 12 bases outside the gene matches. This chain's CDR3 is CSARAGGRRAEQYF. The CDR3 coding sequence is TGCAGTGCTCGGGCGGGGGGCAGAAGGGCCGAGCAGTACTTC.

The chain recombines TRBV6-2 or TRBV6-3 with TRBJ2-5; the D gene is possibly TRBD2 (5 bases). The V end lost 2 bases, the J end lost 7 bases, and 8 bases lay between the germline ends. Germline CDR1 is MNHEY and CDR2 is SVGEGT. This CDR3 is 12 amino acids long. For the CDR3, the DNA is TGTGCCAGCAGTTACGTGAGCGGGACCCAGTACTTC. This translates into CASSYVSGTQYF.

The chain links TRBV5-1 to TRBJ1-1, with TRBD1 identical over 8 bases. The J segment lost 1 base and the V segment lost 4 bases, leaving 6 bases of the junction unmatched. This CDR3 has 15 residues. The V gene's germline CDR1 is SGHRS and CDR2 YFSETQ. CDR3 DNA: TGCGCCAGCAGCACCCAGGGGGCCGAGAACACTGAAGCTTTCTTT. Its translation is CASSTQGAENTEAFF.

The CDR3 region has the DNA TGTGCCATCAGTGAGTCGTCCACTGAAGCTTTCTTT. Its protein is CAISESSTEAFF. The V call is TRBV10-3, the J call TRBJ1-1; D remains ambiguous. CDR1 is ENHRY and CDR2 is SYGVKD in the germline V gene. The CDR3 has 12 amino acids. Trimming removed 0 bases at V and 4 bases at J, with 3 bases between.